The 31 T cell receptor beta chains given below trace back to one sample, sequenced in a study of blood T cell repertoires in COVID-19. Produced via immunoSEQ multiplex PCR; TCRdb's table is partial and in-frame only. Of more than 350,000 clones in the sample, more than 70% are singletons; the top ten hold 3%. The material sequenced was peripheral blood. The receptors were gathered from a woman aged 25 to 45 with COVID-19, enrolled during active disease.

The chain is built from TRBV27 and TRBJ1-2; TRBD1 is a possible D gene (5 bases). CDR1 is MNHEY, CDR2 SMNVEV, per germline (reference sequence). The CDR3 has 19 residues. V lost 7 bases and J lost 4, with 31 bases in between. The CDR3 is CASIHFRGPPQTGGYGYTF. The CDR3, as DNA: TGTGCCAGCATCCACTTCCGGGGACCTCCTCAGACCGGGGGCTATGGCTACACCTTC.

This chain connects TRBV5-5 to TRBJ2-1, with D possibly TRBD2 on 5 matching bases. The V gene's germline CDR1 is SGHKS and CDR2 YYEKEE (reference sequence). The V end was cut by 3 bases, the J end by 0 bases, with 19 bases between. The CDR3 length is 18 residues. This CDR3 is CASSSWGVGKSSYNEQFF. CDR3 coding DNA: TGTGCCAGCAGCTCTTGGGGAGTCGGGAAGAGCTCCTACAATGAGCAGTTCTTC.

This clone was seen only once. The rearrangement links TRBV6-5 to TRBJ1-5; D is unresolved. This CDR3 has 15 residues. From germline, CDR1 is MNHEY and CDR2 SVGAGI. The V end was cut by 6 bases, the J end by 0 bases, with 12 bases between. The CDR3 sequence is CASSPGISSNQPQHF. The CDR3, as DNA: TGTGCCAGCAGCCCCGGGATTTCTAGCAATCAGCCCCAGCATTTT.

The chain employs TRBV9 and TRBJ2-3, with TRBD2 identical over 10 bases. V was clipped by 4 bases and J by 6 bases; unmatched bases: 11. Germline V gene data show CDR1 as SGDLS and CDR2 as YYNGEE. The CDR3 totals 16 residues. CDR3 sequence reads: CASSSRAGGPPDTQYF. DNA of the CDR3: TGTGCCAGCAGCTCCCGAGCGGGGGGGCCTCCGGATACGCAGTATTTT.

In DNA, the CDR3 is TGCGCCAGCAGCTTGGTCCCGGTTGGCTCCTACGAGCAGTACTTC. Translating it yields CASSLVPVGSYEQYF. The chain couples TRBV5-1 to TRBJ2-7; D call uncertain. CDR3 length equals 15 residues. V dropped 0 bases and J dropped 0 bases, with 10 bases sitting between them. Germline V gene lookup returns CDR1 SGHRS and CDR2 YFSETQ. Supplemented by reference TRBV5-1 and TRBJ2-7, the full variable domain reads KAGVTQTPRYLIKTRGQQVTLSCSPISGHRSVSWYQQTPGQGLQFLFEYFSETQRNKGNFPGRFSGRQFSNSRSEMNVSTLELGDSALYLCASSLVPVGSYEQYFGPGTRLTVT.

The rearrangement uses TRBV2 and TRBJ2-7; D may be TRBD2 (5 bases). The germline V gene has CDR1 SNHLY and CDR2 FYNNEI. The CDR3 has 12 residues. Trimming took off 4 bases at V and 6 bases at J, with 10 bases between the two ends. In DNA, the CDR3 is TGTGCCAGCAGTGGAGGGCTCGGCGAGCAGTACTTC. This translates into CASSGGLGEQYF.

V and J are TRBV13 and TRBJ2-2, with a tentative D call TRBD1 (6 bases). V dropped 4 bases and J dropped 1 base, with 10 bases sitting between them. The CDR3 is 15 amino acids. CDR1 PRHDT and CDR2 FYEKMQ come from the germline V gene (reference sequence). The CDR3 DNA reads TGTGCCAGCAGCTCCGGACAGCTGAACACCGGGGAGCTGTTTTTT. The encoded protein is CASSSGQLNTGELFF.

The chain uses TRBV7-8 and TRBJ2-1, with 9 bases matching TRBD2. The CDR3 length is 15 residues. Germline V CDR1 and CDR2: SGHVS, FQNEAQ. Unmatched junction bases numbered 10, after V lost 8 bases and J lost 5 bases. CDR3 region: CASAPLAGAHNEQFF. The CDR3 region has the DNA TGTGCCAGCGCTCCTTTAGCGGGAGCACACAATGAGCAGTTCTTC.

The chain couples TRBV5-1 to TRBJ2-2; possibly TRBD1 for D (6 bases). This CDR3 comprises 15 residues. CDR1 is SGHRS and CDR2 is YFSETQ in the germline V gene. The germline V and J ends were trimmed by 4 bases and 2 bases, with 12 bases remaining between them. The CDR3 reads CASSETGRNTGELFF. The CDR3 DNA follows: TGCGCCAGCAGCGAAACAGGGAGAAACACCGGGGAGCTGTTTTTT.

The chain recombines TRBV4-1 with TRBJ2-2; 11 bases are shared with TRBD2. V lost 4 bases to trimming and J lost 1 base; unmatched junction nucleotides: 5. From germline, CDR1 is MGHRA and CDR2 YSYEKL. CDR3 length: 17 amino acids. The CDR3 nucleotides are TGCGCCAGCAGCCCCGGGACTAGCGGCTGGAACACCGGGGAGCTGTTTTTT. It specifies CASSPGTSGWNTGELFF.

This clone was observed a handful of times. J is TRBJ2-7 and V is TRBV27; 14 bases line up with TRBD2. Germline trimming cut 7 bases from V and 3 bases from J; bases unmatched to any gene: 8. The CDR3 totals 16 residues. CDR1 is MNHEY and CDR2 is SMNVEV in the germline V gene (reference sequence). CDR3 nucleotide sequence: TGTGCCAGCACTCGTGGGACTAGCGGGGGTTTCTACGAGCAGTACTTC. This gives the protein CASTRGTSGGFYEQYF.

This chain connects TRBV25-1 to TRBJ2-7; 8 bases align to TRBD1. The germline gives CDR1 MGHDK, CDR2 SYGVNS. J lost 2 bases, V lost 0 bases, and 6 bases had no gene match. This CDR3 comprises 16 residues. In nucleotides, the CDR3 is TGTGCCAGCAGTGAATACAACAGGGGGGAGGCCTACGAGCAGTACTTC. This gives the protein CASSEYNRGEAYEQYF.

The gene calls are TRBV7-9 and TRBJ1-6; possibly TRBD1 for D (5 bases). The germline V gene has CDR1 SEHNR and CDR2 FQNEAQ (reference sequence). Trimming removed 5 bases from V and 8 bases from J, with 7 bases in between. The CDR3 sequence is 12 residues long. DNA of the CDR3: TGTGCCAGCAGCGCGGGGGATTCACCCCTCCACTTT. It encodes CASSAGDSPLHF.

The chain employs TRBV6-4 and TRBJ2-1; 7 bases align to TRBD1. The CDR3 runs to 16 residues. The germline V gene encodes CDR1 MRHNA and CDR2 SNTAGT. V lost 5 bases and J lost 8; bases outside the gene matches: 15. CDR3 sequence (DNA): TGTGCCAGCAGTTTGTACGACAGGGCTGAGATAGATGAGCAGTTCTTC. Protein product: CASSLYDRAEIDEQFF.

The chain has TRBV11-2 and TRBJ2-5; a weak D match, TRBD1 (5 bases). The length of the CDR3 is 15 residues. Per the germline V gene, CDR1 is SGHAT and CDR2 is FQNNGV. The V end was cut by 5 bases, the J end by 5 bases, with 18 bases between. In DNA, the CDR3 is TGTGCCAGCAGCGACAACCAGGGTTATGGGGAGACCCAGTACTTC. Translating it yields CASSDNQGYGETQYF. The full variable domain, in which reference TRBV11-2 and TRBJ2-5 provide the parts outside the CDR3, is EAGVAQSPRYKIIEKRQSVAFWCNPISGHATLYWYQQILGQGPKLLIQFQNNGVVDDSQLPKDRFSAERLKGVDSTLKIQPAKLEDSAVYLCASSDNQGYGETQYFGPGTRLLVL.

For the CDR3, the DNA is TGTGCCAGCAGCCTTCAGACAGGGGGGAACACTGAAGCTTTCTTT. Translated: CASSLQTGGNTEAFF. The chain couples TRBV14 to TRBJ1-1, with 9 bases lining up with TRBD1. This CDR3 region has 15 residues. Germline lookup yields CDR1 SGHDN and CDR2 FVKESK. The ends lost 4 bases at V and 1 base at J; junction bases unmatched: 4.

The chain uses TRBV5-4 and TRBJ1-6; D is perhaps TRBD1 (6 bases). Deletions cut 4 bases from V and 8 bases from J, with 13 bases between. Germline V gives CDR1 SGHNT, CDR2 YYREEE (reference sequence). This CDR3 spans 14 amino acids. CDR3 in DNA: TGTGCCAGCAGCATCAGGGGAGGGGATTCACCCCTCCACTTT. It yields the protein CASSIRGGDSPLHF.

The chain links TRBV5-1 to TRBJ2-1; TRBD2 matches at 8 bases. After removal of 3 bases from V and 6 bases from J, the junction contained 2 bases not matched to a gene. CDR3 size: 13 residues. Looked up from germline, CDR1 is SGHRS and CDR2 is YFSETQ. CDR3 DNA sequence: TGCGCCAGCAGCTGGGGACTAGTCAATGAGCAGTTCTTC. Protein sequence: CASSWGLVNEQFF. The variable domain in full, with the rest retrieved from reference TRBV5-1 and TRBJ2-1, is KAGVTQTPRYLIKTRGQQVTLSCSPISGHRSVSWYQQTPGQGLQFLFEYFSETQRNKGNFPGRFSGRQFSNSRSEMNVSTLELGDSALYLCASSWGLVNEQFFGPGTRLTVL.

J is TRBJ1-2 and V is TRBV11-2; possibly TRBD1 for D (6 bases). The CDR3 spans 13 residues. Trimming stripped 5 bases from V and 2 bases from J, with 9 bases between. Germline CDR1 and CDR2: SGHAT and FQNNGV. CDR3 amino acids: CASSRRGNYGYTF. The CDR3 bases are TGTGCCAGCAGCCGCAGGGGAAACTATGGCTACACCTTC.

The chain links TRBV11-2 to TRBJ2-3; perhaps TRBD1 as D (5 bases). Between the trimmed V and J ends, which lost 0 bases and 0 bases, there was a span of 19 bases. The CDR3 has 19 amino acids. Germline V gene data show CDR1 as SGHAT and CDR2 as FQNNGV. CDR3 DNA sequence: TGTGCCAGCAGCTTAGATCATGAGACAGTAAATTCTAGCACAGATACGCAGTATTTT. As protein: CASSLDHETVNSSTDTQYF.

This chain joins TRBV7-9 and TRBJ1-4; 9 nucleotides match TRBD1. Germline V lookup: CDR1 SEHNR, CDR2 FQNEAQ (reference sequence). The CDR3 has 16 amino acids. After removal of 4 bases from V and 4 bases from J, the junction contained 7 bases not matched to a gene. This CDR3 reads CASSWGQGGSNEKLFF. The CDR3 nucleotides read TGTGCCAGCAGCTGGGGACAGGGTGGGAGTAATGAAAAACTGTTTTTT.

The chain links TRBV6-1 to TRBJ1-5; D not certain. V dropped 1 base and J dropped 0 bases, with 10 bases sitting between them. Germline V lookup: CDR1 MNHNS, CDR2 SASEGT. The CDR3 has 16 residues. Written as DNA, the CDR3 is TGTGCCAGCAGTGAAGGTGCACTTTATAGCAATCAGCCCCAGCATTTT. Protein product: CASSEGALYSNQPQHF.

Only one count was recorded for this clone. V usage is TRBV6-2 or TRBV6-3 and J usage is TRBJ2-7; 10 bases map to TRBD2. This CDR3 contains 16 residues. V lost 2 bases to trimming and J lost 3 bases; unmatched junction nucleotides: 7. Germline CDR1 and CDR2: MNHEY and SVGEGT. The CDR3 DNA is TGTGCCAGCAGTTACCCCCAGCGGGAGGGCCTCTACGAGCAGTACGTC. Translated, it gives CASSYPQREGLYEQYV.

The genes are TRBV4-3 and TRBJ1-3, with TRBD1 as a possible D gene (5 bases). The length of the CDR3 is 16 residues. From germline, CDR1 is LGHNA and CDR2 YSLEER. Trimming shortened V by 3 bases and J by 2 bases, and 14 bases separated the two germline ends. In nucleotides, the CDR3 is TGCGCCAGCAGCCATCAAGCCGGCAGGGCTGGAAACACCATATATTTT. This sequence encodes CASSHQAGRAGNTIYF.

The CDR3 is CASSKVAGNTGELFF. The CDR3 nucleotides read TGTGCCAGCAGTAAGGTAGCGGGGAACACCGGGGAGCTGTTTTTT. This rearrangement joins TRBV2 to TRBJ2-2, with 7 bases fitting TRBD2. CDR1 and CDR2 from the germline V gene are SNHLY and FYNNEI. The CDR3 extends over 15 amino acids. V was pared by 5 bases and J by 1 base, with 4 bases of the junction left unmatched.

The V gene is TRBV10-3, the J gene TRBJ1-5; the D gene is possibly TRBD1 (5 bases). The CDR3 is made up of 15 amino acids. The germline V gene encodes CDR1 ENHRY and CDR2 SYGVKD. Trimming pared 1 base from V and 5 bases from J, leaving 12 bases between. The CDR3 DNA sequence: TGTGCCATCAGTGAGTGGAAGGGGTCCGATCAGCCCCAGCATTTT. Amino acids: CAISEWKGSDQPQHF.

A single count supports this clone. The rearrangement links TRBV6-5 to TRBJ1-3; D not certain. V was pared by 0 bases and J by 3 bases, with 9 bases between. There are 15 residues in the CDR3. Germline V gene data show CDR1 as MNHEY and CDR2 as SVGAGI. CDR3 sequence reads: CASSYSSPIGNTIYF. The CDR3 DNA sequence: TGTGCCAGCAGTTACTCGAGTCCAATTGGAAACACCATATATTTT.

In this sample, this clone turned up once. V is TRBV4-1 and J is TRBJ1-2, with 8 nucleotides matching TRBD1. Germline lookup yields CDR1 MGHRA and CDR2 YSYEKL. There are 20 residues in the CDR3. V shed 0 bases and J 4 bases; nucleotides not matched to a gene: 19. The CDR3 DNA reads as TGCGCCAGCAGCCAAGAAAGAGGGAGGCAGGGGGCGCGTGGGGTCTATGGCTACACCTTC. This gives the protein CASSQERGRQGARGVYGYTF.

CDR3 in amino acids: CASSQDWGTTGVVTGELFF. DNA for the CDR3: TGTGCCAGCAGCCAAGATTGGGGCACGACGGGAGTAGTAACCGGGGAGCTGTTTTTT. This rearrangement joins TRBV14 to TRBJ2-2; possible D gene TRBD2, 6 bases. The CDR3 is 19 residues long. Germline assignment: CDR1 SGHDN and CDR2 FVKESK. The germline V and J ends were trimmed by 0 bases and 5 bases, with 22 bases remaining between them.

This chain joins TRBV4-2 and TRBJ1-1, with a tentative D call TRBD1 (6 bases). Germline loops: CDR1 LGHNA, CDR2 YNFKEQ. This CDR3 region has 13 residues. Trimming took off 5 bases at V and 5 bases at J, with 12 bases between the two ends. Here the CDR3 DNA reads TGTGCCAGCAGCTTACAGGGACGGACTGAAGCTTTCTTT. Translating it yields CASSLQGRTEAFF.

V and J are TRBV11-2 and TRBJ2-4, with TRBD2 matching over 13 bases. The CDR3 is 15 amino acids. V shed 5 bases and J 6 bases; nucleotides not matched to a gene: 4. CDR1 and CDR2 from the germline V gene are SGHAT and FQNNGV. The CDR3 DNA follows: TGTGCCAGCAGCCCCGGGACTAGCGGGACAAACATTCAGTACTTC. This codes for CASSPGTSGTNIQYF.